This T cell receptor (beta chain) was recorded in a study of Ad26.COV2.S vaccination and SARS-CoV-2 variants. The V gene's germline CDR1 is MGHRA and CDR2 YSYEKL. V was shortened by 0 bases and J by 4 bases, with 24 bases between the two germline ends. There are 19 residues in the CDR3. Treatment indicated: over 15 received Ad26.COV2.S at low or high dose, single or two shots; about five received placebo; per-sample allocation not given. Specimen acquisition occurred on day 63 following the initial vaccine or placebo injection. Data came from immunoSEQ multiplex PCR; TCRdb stores just in-frame clones and leaves some out. The sample has approximately 300,000 clones; roughly 86% are singletons.

This receptor was taken from a person aged 18 to 59 who received the Ad26.COV2.S COVID-19 vaccine or a placebo. The chain uses TRBV4-1 and TRBJ1-2; no definite D call. The sequencing used peripheral blood, collected in a trial of Ad26.COV2.S vaccine versus placebo. The CDR3 coding sequence is TGCGCCAGCAGCCAAGATCGATGGCAACGAAGCAATCGGGCCTATGGCTACACCTTC. As protein: CASSQDRWQRSNRAYGYTF.